One T cell receptor beta chain is described in this entry. This sample is drawn from a study of blood T cell repertoires in COVID-19. Overall study: Whether acute or convalescent, the COVID-19 samples came from the United States, Italy and Spain. The analysed material was cDNA or gDNA that came from T cells, B-cell-depleted T cells, or PBMCs.

Trimming removed 5 bases from V and 0 bases from J; junction bases left unmatched: 5. Germline V gene sequence: CDR1 SGHTA, CDR2 FQGNSA. This CDR3 has 15 amino acids. Authors' analysis steps: Reference gene primer amplification in the assay estimated nucleated cell counts. TCRdb's copy holds only in-frame clones and misses some; the assay was immunoSEQ multiplex PCR. D and trimming were read from the DNA, whereas the V and J calls and clone size are those reported in that table. The repertoire consists of roughly 300,000 clones, with 85% occurring once and the leading ten covering 7.2%. The sequenced sample was peripheral blood. The sequence derives from a human donor in a cohort sampled during active COVID-19. V is TRBV7-2 and J is TRBJ2-3; 7 nucleotides line up with TRBD1. DNA of the CDR3: TGTGCCAGCAGCCCACAGGGGTTTAGCACAGATACGCAGTATTTT. Its translation is CASSPQGFSTDTQYF.